This entry lists 13 T cell receptor beta chains sequenced from one sample in a study of CD4 T cells in relation to SARS-CoV-2 and coronaviruses. These receptors have no identified antigens. The unexposed donors gave CD4+ T cells in 2011-2018, prior to COVID-19. The cells were cultured for about ten days before CD4+ T cells were isolated. Some clones are missing from TCRdb's copy, which holds only in-frame ones; the method was immunoSEQ multiplex PCR. The table records tens of thousands of clones, around 68% of them present only once. Sequencing was performed on CD4+ T cells from PBMCs, cultured in vitro. Every receptor here comes from a human donor in good health.

V and J are TRBV25-1 and TRBJ1-5; TRBD1 matches at 7 bases. V lost 3 bases and J lost 2; bases outside the gene matches: 7. Looked up from germline, CDR1 is MGHDK and CDR2 is SYGVNS. This CDR3 is built from 16 residues. CDR3 protein: CASSESTGLGNQPQHF. CDR3 in DNA: TGTGCCAGCAGTGAGTCGACAGGGTTGGGCAATCAGCCCCAGCATTTT.

The chain is built from TRBV27 and TRBJ1-3; TRBD1 matches 9 bases. Trimming removed 2 bases from V and 4 bases from J; junction bases left unmatched: 3. This CDR3 spans 15 amino acids. Germline assignment: CDR1 MNHEY and CDR2 SMNVEV (reference sequence). The CDR3 bases are TGTGCCAGCAGTTTAGGGGACAGGGAGGGAAACACCATATATTTT. Its translation: CASSLGDREGNTIYF.

The chain employs TRBV4-3 and TRBJ1-4; unclear D gene. This CDR3 has 14 amino acids. Trimming took 0 bases from V and 6 from J, leaving 8 bases between them. The germline V gene encodes CDR1 LGHNA and CDR2 YSLEER. The CDR3 coding sequence is TGCGCCAGCAGCCAAGATCCCAGAGATGAAAAACTGTTTTTT. This encodes CASSQDPRDEKLFF.

The J gene is TRBJ1-3, the V gene TRBV18; no definite D call. Germline CDR1 KGHSH, CDR2 LQKENI. V gave up 0 bases and J gave up 4 bases, with 7 bases separating them. The CDR3 totals 14 residues. The CDR3 loop reads CASSPPSTGNTIYF. The CDR3 DNA follows: TGTGCCAGCTCACCACCAAGCACCGGAAACACCATATATTTT.

The rearrangement joins TRBV6-2 or TRBV6-3 to TRBJ2-2, with D possibly being TRBD2 (6 bases). This CDR3 comprises 16 residues. Germline lookup yields CDR1 MNHEY and CDR2 SVGEGT. Between the trimmed V and J ends, which lost 1 base and 4 bases, there was a span of 13 bases. The CDR3 loop reads CASSYLVGLLTGELFF. The CDR3 DNA reads TGTGCCAGCAGTTACTTGGTGGGACTGCTCACCGGGGAGCTGTTTTTT.

The chain combines TRBV5-4 with TRBJ2-1; 14 positions match TRBD2. The CDR3 is 16 amino acids. Trimming took 0 bases from V and 8 from J; bases not matched to a gene: 4. Germline V gene lookup returns CDR1 SGHNT and CDR2 YYREEE (reference sequence). The CDR3 DNA follows: TGTGCCAGCAGCTTGGGGACTAGCGGGAGGTTGGATGAGCAGTTCTTC. Translating it yields CASSLGTSGRLDEQFF.

The chain uses TRBV5-8 and TRBJ1-1, with a possible D match to TRBD1 (6 bases). Trimming took 4 bases from V and 1 from J, leaving 20 bases between them. The CDR3 has 17 amino acids. Germline CDR1 and CDR2: SGHTS and YDEGEE. The CDR3 DNA follows: TGTGCCAGCAGCAAAGAACTCCAGACAGGTCGGAACACTGAAGCTTTCTTT. This translates into CASSKELQTGRNTEAFF.

This chain uses TRBV18 with TRBJ1-2; 7 bases map to TRBD1. V lost 0 bases and J lost 7; bases outside the gene matches: 11. CDR1 KGHSH and CDR2 LQKENI come from the germline V gene. The CDR3 has 16 amino acids. The CDR3 region is CASSPPAPGQKFGYTF. The CDR3 bases are TGTGCCAGCTCACCACCGGCCCCGGGACAGAAGTTTGGCTACACCTTC.

The chain combines TRBV4-3 with TRBJ1-3, with TRBD1 matching 7 bases. The germline V gene encodes CDR1 LGHNA and CDR2 YSLEER. This CDR3 contains 15 residues. V trimming: 0 bases; J trimming: 3 bases; junction bases outside the gene matches: 2. The CDR3 DNA reads TGCGCCAGCAGCCAAGATGGGACAGTTGGAAACACCATATATTTT. This sequence encodes CASSQDGTVGNTIYF.

The chain uses TRBV7-2 and TRBJ1-5; D remains unclear. The CDR3 has 15 amino acids. In germline, CDR1 is SGHTA, CDR2 FQGNSA. The V gene lost 1 base and the J gene lost 0 bases, with 7 bases spanning the gap. This chain's CDR3 is CASSLVVASNQPQHF. In nucleotides, the CDR3 is TGTGCCAGCAGCTTAGTAGTTGCTAGCAATCAGCCCCAGCATTTT.

This sequence joins TRBV18 and TRBJ1-3; 7 bases match TRBD1. The trim removed 0 bases at V and 4 bases at J, leaving 3 bases unmatched. The germline V gene has CDR1 KGHSH and CDR2 LQKENI. There are 15 residues in the CDR3. For the CDR3, the DNA is TGTGCCAGCTCACCACCGACAGGGTTCGGAAACACCATATATTTT. It encodes CASSPPTGFGNTIYF.

The chain is built from TRBV29-1 and TRBJ2-1; D is perhaps TRBD1 (5 bases). V was cut by 3 bases and J by 5 bases, with 11 bases left in between. The length of the CDR3 is 13 residues. Looked up from germline, CDR1 is SQVTM and CDR2 is ANQGSEA. This CDR3 is CSVDRVRNNEQFF. The CDR3 DNA reads TGCAGCGTTGACAGGGTCAGGAACAATGAGCAGTTCTTC.

The chain couples TRBV6-4 to TRBJ2-3; the match to TRBD2 covers 9 bases. Germline V gene lookup returns CDR1 MRHNA and CDR2 SNTAGT. J lost 5 bases, V lost 4 bases, and 7 bases had no gene match. The CDR3 is made up of 15 amino acids. CDR3: CASSAVAGAGDTQYF. The CDR3 nucleotides read TGTGCCAGCAGTGCTGTAGCGGGGGCCGGAGATACGCAGTATTTT.